This is a list of T cell receptor beta chains from one sample in a study of cytomegalovirus exposure and HLA in healthy donors. TCRdb's copy holds only in-frame clones and misses some; the assay was immunoSEQ multiplex PCR. The sample shows fewer than 250,000 clones, 75% to 90% of them seen only once. Input material: PBMCs. These TCRs come from a woman in her thirties in good health and CMV-seropositive. The CDR3 runs from the conserved cysteine through the conserved F or W. D genes are given only for firm matches. Some rows have no size entry. The others give once, few or many, or a class for an expanded clone.

v_call,d_call,j_call,clone_size,cdr3_nt,cdr3_aa
TRBV6-6,-,TRBJ1-1,-,TGTGCCAGCAGTTACCTCAGGGGAGGAACTGAAGCTTTCTTT,CASSYLRGGTEAFF
TRBV9,-,TRBJ2-1,-,TGTGCCAGCAGCGCCCGTGGCGGGACATCCTACAATGAGCAGTTCTTC,CASSARGGTSYNEQFF
TRBV7-6,-,TRBJ2-7,-,TGTGCCAGCAGCTTAGGGGGAGTGACCTACGAGCAGTACTTC,CASSLGGVTYEQYF
TRBV7-3,-,TRBJ2-3,-,TGTGCCAGCAGCCGGGGATCAGATACGCAGTATTTT,CASSRGSDTQYF
TRBV13,-,TRBJ2-1,once,TGTGCCAGCAGCTTAGAAGGGAGATCCCCCTACAATGAGCAGTTCTTC,CASSLEGRSPYNEQFF
TRBV2,TRBD2,TRBJ2-1,-,TGTGCCAGCAAAGGGACTAGCGGGAAGGGTGAGCAGTTCTTC,CASKGTSGKGEQFF
TRBV5-4,-,TRBJ1-2,-,TGTGCCAGCAGCTTGGGATATGGCTACACCTTC,CASSLGYGYTF
TRBV25-1,-,TRBJ1-2,few,TGTGCCAGCCACAGGGTAGGCTATGGCTACACCTTC,CASHRVGYGYTF
TRBV27,-,TRBJ2-7,once,TGTGCCAGCAGTTTCTCTGTGGGCAGTTCCTACGAGCAGTACTTC,CASSFSVGSSYEQYF
TRBV2,-,TRBJ1-2,-,TGTGCCAGCAGCGAAACAGGGACGGTTGGCTACACCTTC,CASSETGTVGYTF
TRBV5-1,-,TRBJ1-2,-,TGCGCCAGCAGCCACGACGGACAGCCACCTCTTTATGGCTACACCTTC,CASSHDGQPPLYGYTF
TRBV5-1,TRBD1,TRBJ1-2,-,TGCGCCAGCAGCTTGTCCGGGACAGGGTATGGCTACACCTTC,CASSLSGTGYGYTF